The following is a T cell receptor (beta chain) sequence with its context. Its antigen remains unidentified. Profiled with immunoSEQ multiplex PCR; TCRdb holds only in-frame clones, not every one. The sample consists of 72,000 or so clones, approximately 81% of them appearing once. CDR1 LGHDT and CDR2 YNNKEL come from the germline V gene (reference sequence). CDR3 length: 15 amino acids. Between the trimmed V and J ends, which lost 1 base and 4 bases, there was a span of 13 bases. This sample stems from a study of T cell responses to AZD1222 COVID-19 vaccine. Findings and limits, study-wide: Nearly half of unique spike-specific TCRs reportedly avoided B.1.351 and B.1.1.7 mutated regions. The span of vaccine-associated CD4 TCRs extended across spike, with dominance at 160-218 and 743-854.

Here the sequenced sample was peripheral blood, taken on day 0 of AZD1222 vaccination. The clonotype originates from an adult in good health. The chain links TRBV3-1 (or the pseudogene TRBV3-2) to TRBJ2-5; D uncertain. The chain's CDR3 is CASSQVTIPRETQYF. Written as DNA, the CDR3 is TGTGCCAGCAGCCAAGTCACCATCCCTCGAGAGACCCAGTACTTC.